This record concerns one TCR beta chain sequence. The antigen is not known. Germline values: CDR1 MDHEN, CDR2 SYDVKM. V lost 7 bases and J 4 bases, leaving 7 bases between the germline ends. CDR3 size: 11 residues. The entry originates in a study of cytomegalovirus exposure and HLA in healthy donors. Separate from the roughly 700-subject first cohort was the approximately 130-subject validation cohort, to which the donors belonged. General study findings and limits: Reported performance of the classifier showed diagnosis of cytomegalovirus status with high specificity and sensitivity. TCR beta chains numbering some 160 were designated cytomegalovirus-associated. Three of the chains that were CMV-associated were confirmed in vitro to be specific for CMV antigens.

Using immunoSEQ multiplex PCR, the repertoire was profiled, and TCRdb retains in-frame clones only, with some absent. The table shows approximately 230,000 clones, with roughly 84% occurring only once. This chain links TRBV28 with TRBJ1-2; D remains unclear. Material for sequencing was PBMCs. The receptor comes from a man between 18 and 35 years old in good health and CMV-seropositive. CDR3 sequence reads: CASNKGYGYTF. The CDR3 DNA follows: TGTGCCAGCAATAAGGGCTATGGCTACACCTTC.